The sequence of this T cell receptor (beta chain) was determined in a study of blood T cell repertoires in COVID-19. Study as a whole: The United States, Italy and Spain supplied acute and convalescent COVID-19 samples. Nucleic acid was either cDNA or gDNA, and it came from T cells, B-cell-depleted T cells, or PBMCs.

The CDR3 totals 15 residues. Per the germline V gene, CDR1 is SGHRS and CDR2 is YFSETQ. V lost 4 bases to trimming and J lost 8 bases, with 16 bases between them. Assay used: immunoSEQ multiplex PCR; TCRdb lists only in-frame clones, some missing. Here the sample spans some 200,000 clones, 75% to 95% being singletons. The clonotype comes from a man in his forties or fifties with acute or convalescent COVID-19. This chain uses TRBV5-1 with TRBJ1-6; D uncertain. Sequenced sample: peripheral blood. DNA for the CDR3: TGCGCCAGCAGCCCCACGGGGTCTCAGGATTCACCCCTCCACTTT. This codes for CASSPTGSQDSPLHF.